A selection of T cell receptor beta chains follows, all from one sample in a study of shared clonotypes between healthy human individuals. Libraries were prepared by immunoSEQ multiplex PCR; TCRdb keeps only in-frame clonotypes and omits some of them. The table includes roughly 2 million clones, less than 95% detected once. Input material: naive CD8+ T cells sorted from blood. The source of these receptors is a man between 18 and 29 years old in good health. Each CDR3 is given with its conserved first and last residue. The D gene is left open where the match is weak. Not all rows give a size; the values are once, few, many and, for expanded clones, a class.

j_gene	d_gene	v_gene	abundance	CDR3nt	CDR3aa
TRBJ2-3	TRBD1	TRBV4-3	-	TGCGCCAGCAGTCCCGGGACAGGGATTCTAGATACGCAGTATTTT	CASSPGTGILDTQYF
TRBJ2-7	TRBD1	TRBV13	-	TGTGCCAGCAGCCTCGGACAGGGGAGCTCCTACGAGCAGTACTTC	CASSLGQGSSYEQYF
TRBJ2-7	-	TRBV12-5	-	TGTGCTAGTGGTTGGCCGGGCACCGAGCAGTACTTC	CASGWPGTEQYF
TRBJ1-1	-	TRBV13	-	TGTGCCAGCAGCCCCGGGACCCAATTAACGACTCTGGCCACTGAAGCTTTCTTT	CASSPGTQLTTLATEAFF
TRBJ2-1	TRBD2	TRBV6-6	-	TGTGCCAGCAGTTATTATCGGACTAGCGGGGCAGATGAGCAGTTCTTC	CASSYYRTSGADEQFF
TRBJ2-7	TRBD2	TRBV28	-	TGTGCCAGCAGCTGGGCGACTAGCGGGGATACCTACGAGCAGTACTTC	CASSWATSGDTYEQYF
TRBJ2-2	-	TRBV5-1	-	TGCGCCAGCAGCTCGGGGGCGAACACCGGGGAGCTGTTTTTT	CASSSGANTGELFF
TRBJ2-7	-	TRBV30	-	TGTGCCTGGAGTTGGGAAGACACACGCTACGAGCAGTACTTC	CAWSWEDTRYEQYF
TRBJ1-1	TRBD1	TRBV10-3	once	TGTGCCATCAGTGAGAGCGGACAGGGTCTGAACACTGAAGCTTTCTTT	CAISESGQGLNTEAFF
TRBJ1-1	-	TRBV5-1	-	TGCGCCAGCAGCTTGGTTGGAGGGATCACTGAAGCTTTCTTT	CASSLVGGITEAFF
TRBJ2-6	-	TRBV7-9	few	TGTGCCAGCAGCTCCCCGGCCGGGGCCAACGTCCTGACTTTC	CASSSPAGANVLTF
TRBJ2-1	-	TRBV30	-	TGTGCCTGGAGTGTAGGTCTCGACTCCGCCGTGGGCAATGAGCAGTTCTTC	CAWSVGLDSAVGNEQFF
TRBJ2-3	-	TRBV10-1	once	TGCGCCAGCAGTGAAGTCCAGGGCACAGATACGCAGTATTTT	CASSEVQGTDTQYF
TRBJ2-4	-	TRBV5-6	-	TGTGCCAGCAGCTTGATCGGGACTGAAGAAAACATTCAGTACTTC	CASSLIGTEENIQYF
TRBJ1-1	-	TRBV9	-	TGTGCCAGCAGCCCCGGCGTGAACACTGAAGCTTTCTTT	CASSPGVNTEAFF
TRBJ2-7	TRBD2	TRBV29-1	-	TGCAGCGTTCTGGGACTAGCGGGGGGGCTAACGTACGAGCAGTACTTC	CSVLGLAGGLTYEQYF
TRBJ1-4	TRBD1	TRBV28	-	TGTGCCAGCAGCTCCCGGGACAGAAATGAAAAACTGTTTTTT	CASSSRDRNEKLFF
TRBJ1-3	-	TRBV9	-	TGTGCCAGCGCAAGGTCGGACGGTCCTGGAAACACCATATATTTT	CASARSDGPGNTIYF
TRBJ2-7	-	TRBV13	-	TGTGCCAGCAGACTTCGAGGGGGGACTGGCTACGAGCAGTACTTC	CASRLRGGTGYEQYF
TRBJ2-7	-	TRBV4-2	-	TGTGCCAGCAGCCAAGATCTAGGCTACGAGCAGTACTTC	CASSQDLGYEQYF
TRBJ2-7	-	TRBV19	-	TGTGCCAGTAGCTTAGAGGCGAAACCGGGGGAGCAGTACTTC	CASSLEAKPGEQYF
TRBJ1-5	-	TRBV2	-	TGTGCCAGCAGTCCACTAGTTAGCAATCAGCCCCAGCATTTT	CASSPLVSNQPQHF
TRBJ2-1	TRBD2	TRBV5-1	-	TGCGCCAGCAGAGGGACTAGATCCCCATACAATGAGCAGTTCTTC	CASRGTRSPYNEQFF
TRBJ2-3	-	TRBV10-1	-	TGCGCCAGCAGTGATTTCACAGACGGAACAGATACGCAGTATTTT	CASSDFTDGTDTQYF
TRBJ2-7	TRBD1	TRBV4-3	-	TGCGCCAGCAGCCACCTAGGGGACAGGGGGCTCAACGAGCAGTACTTC	CASSHLGDRGLNEQYF
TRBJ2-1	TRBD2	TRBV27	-	TGTGCCAGCAGTTTACTAGCGGGAGGGTCATACAATGAGCAGTTCTTC	CASSLLAGGSYNEQFF
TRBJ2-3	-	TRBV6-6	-	TGTGCCAGCAGGCTCCCCGGGGTCGATACGCAGTATTTT	CASRLPGVDTQYF
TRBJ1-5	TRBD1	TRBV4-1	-	TGCGCCAGCAGCCAAGATGGGACAGGCTGGTCGCCCCGGCATTTT	CASSQDGTGWSPRHF
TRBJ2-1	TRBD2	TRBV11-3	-	TGTGCCAGCAGCTTAGTCCCCCGGACTAGCTTCCATGAGCAGTTCTTC	CASSLVPRTSFHEQFF
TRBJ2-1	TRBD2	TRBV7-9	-	TGTGCCAGCAGCTTAGTAGCGGGAGGGCCTAATGAGCAGTTCTTC	CASSLVAGGPNEQFF
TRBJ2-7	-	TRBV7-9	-	TGTGCCAGCAGCTTATCTAATTTCGAGCAGTACTTC	CASSLSNFEQYF
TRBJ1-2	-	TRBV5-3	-	TGTGCCAGAAGCTTGGGACAGGTTCATGGCTACACCTTC	CARSLGQVHGYTF
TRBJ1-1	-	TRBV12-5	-	TGTGCTAGTGGAGTGACTGTTAACACTGAAGCTTTCTTT	CASGVTVNTEAFF
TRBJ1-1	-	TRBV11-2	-	TGTGCCAGCCAGGGGTGGGGCACTGAAGCTTTCTTT	CASQGWGTEAFF
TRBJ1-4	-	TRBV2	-	TGTGCCAGCAGCCCTATGGTAACAACTAATGAAAAACTGTTTTTT	CASSPMVTTNEKLFF
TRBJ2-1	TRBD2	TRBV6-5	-	TGTGCCAGCAGTATCGGGGGGGCCCTTAACAATGAGCAGTTCTTC	CASSIGGALNNEQFF
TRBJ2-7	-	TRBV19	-	TGTGCCAGTAGTTTGGGAGGCCCCTACGAGCAGTACTTC	CASSLGGPYEQYF
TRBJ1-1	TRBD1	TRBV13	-	TGTGCCAGCAGCTCCCGACAGGGGCCTATCACTGAAGCTTTCTTT	CASSSRQGPITEAFF
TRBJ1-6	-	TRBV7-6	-	TGTGCCAGCAGCTTAGATCTGGGTGGTAATTCACCCCTCCACTTT	CASSLDLGGNSPLHF
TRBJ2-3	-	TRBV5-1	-	TGCGCCAGCAGCTTGAGTCTTGCTGTTACAGGAGGCACAGATACGCAGTATTTT	CASSLSLAVTGGTDTQYF
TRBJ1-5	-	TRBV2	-	TGTGCCAGCAGCCCAACAGTGGGCTTTAATCAGCCCCAGCATTTT	CASSPTVGFNQPQHF
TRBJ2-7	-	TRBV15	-	TGTGCCACCAGCAGAGATTCCGAGGATCACGAGCAGTACTTC	CATSRDSEDHEQYF
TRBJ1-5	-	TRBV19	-	TGTGCCAGTAGTGCAGGTGGGGGTAATCAGCCCCAGCATTTT	CASSAGGGNQPQHF
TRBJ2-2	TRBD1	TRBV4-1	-	TGCGCCAGCAGCCAAAGACAGGGGATCGGGGAGCTGTTTTTT	CASSQRQGIGELFF
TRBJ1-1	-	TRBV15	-	TGTGCCACCAGCAGCCCGGGGAGAAACAGTGAAGCTTTCTTT	CATSSPGRNSEAFF
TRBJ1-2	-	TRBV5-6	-	TGTGCCAGCAAGGGAGGGACTGGTGGACGCCACACCTTC	CASKGGTGGRHTF
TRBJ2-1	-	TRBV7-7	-	TGTGCTAGCAGCTCCTACGGCCCACACAATGAGCAGTTCTTC	CASSSYGPHNEQFF
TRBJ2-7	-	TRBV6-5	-	TGTGCCAGCAGCCCCGAAACTACTTACGAGCAGTACTTC	CASSPETTYEQYF
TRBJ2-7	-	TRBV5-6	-	TGTGCCAGCAGCTTGGGTCCCGAGGATTTTTACGAGCAGTACTTC	CASSLGPEDFYEQYF
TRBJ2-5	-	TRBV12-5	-	TGTGCTAGTGCCCTACTTCTCGACCGCCGGATCCAAGAGACCCAGTACTTC	CASALLLDRRIQETQYF
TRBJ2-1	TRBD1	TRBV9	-	TGTGCCAGCAGCGTAGATACAGGGGAATACGATGAGCAGTTCTTC	CASSVDTGEYDEQFF
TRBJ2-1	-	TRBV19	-	TGTGCCAGTAGTACTGGATTCAATGAGCAGTTCTTC	CASSTGFNEQFF
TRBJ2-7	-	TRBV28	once	TGTGCCAGCAGTTTTCCACGTCAGGGGACCATTGACGAGCAGTACTTC	CASSFPRQGTIDEQYF